One and the same sample provided the 15 T cell receptor beta chains below, sequenced in a study of T cells in Graves' hyperthyroidism and ophthalmopathy. TCR beta CDR3 regions were amplified from RNA. First-round RT-PCR with HTBI primers amplified the TCR CDR3 region. TCRdb reprocessed the multiplex PCR reads via MiXCR and lists one record per CDR3 protein. The sample has some 400,000 distinct CDR3 sequences; approximately 19% are singletons. Source material: blood. The receptor source for this set is a woman aged 18-30 years with Graves' hyperthyroidism.

This clonotype has ten or more counts. The J gene is TRBJ1-1, the V gene TRBV6-5, with D perhaps matching TRBD1 (5 bases). Germline V gives CDR1 MNHEY, CDR2 SVGAGI. This CDR3 region has 14 residues. The ends were cut back, 0 bases at V and 5 bases at J, with 10 bases in the middle. The DNA for the CDR3 is TGTGCCAGCAGTTACTCGAGGGGTGGGACTGAAGCTTTCTTT. It is translated as CASSYSRGGTEAFF.

The rearrangement joins TRBV12-3 or TRBV12-4 to TRBJ1-2, with D perhaps TRBD1 (6 bases). The V gene lost 4 bases and the J gene lost 8 bases, with 14 bases spanning the gap. The CDR3 runs 13 residues. The CDR3 here is CASSWPGVGGYTF. The CDR3 nucleotides are TGTGCCAGCAGTTGGCCAGGGGTGGGGGGCTACACCTTC.

In its sample, this clonotype was seen many times. V usage is TRBV27 and J usage is TRBJ1-5, with 7 bases matching TRBD1. The V and J ends lost 5 bases and 1 base, in that order; junction bases with no gene match: 11. Germline V gene sequence: CDR1 MNHEY, CDR2 SMNVEV (reference sequence). There are 17 residues in the CDR3. This chain's CDR3 is CASSPNRGGKSNQPQHF. The CDR3 DNA is TGTGCCAGCAGTCCTAACAGGGGAGGCAAAAGCAATCAGCCCCAGCATTTT.

The chain links TRBV6-1 to TRBJ1-5; D perhaps matches TRBD1 (5 bases). Germline V CDR1 and CDR2: MNHNS, SASEGT. This CDR3 has 15 amino acids. V gave up 2 bases and J gave up 3 bases, with 11 bases separating them. The CDR3 DNA is TGTGCCAGCAGTGAACCGGACAAACCCAATCAGCCCCAGCATTTT. Its protein is CASSEPDKPNQPQHF.

This clonotype was seen only a few times. The rearrangement links TRBV9 to TRBJ2-2, with D maybe TRBD2 (5 bases). The CDR3 is 16 amino acids. Germline assignment: CDR1 SGDLS and CDR2 YYNGEE. V was pared by 3 bases and J by 0 bases, with 12 bases between. Here the CDR3 reads CASSGGIASNTGELFF. The DNA of the CDR3 is TGTGCCAGCAGCGGAGGGATCGCTTCGAACACCGGGGAGCTGTTTTTT.

This clonotype showed up just a few times. This chain connects TRBV6-1 to TRBJ2-5; TRBD1 aligns across 9 bases. The CDR3 extends over 15 amino acids. V gave up 5 bases and J gave up 4 bases; unmatched junction bases: 8. Germline V CDR1 and CDR2: MNHNS, SASEGT. CDR3 bases: TGTGCCAGCAGTACACAGGGGGCCTTGTCAGAGACCCAGTACTTC. As protein: CASSTQGALSETQYF.

At least ten counts were recorded for this clonotype. The rearrangement uses TRBV20-1 and TRBJ2-7; TRBD2 is a possible D gene (5 bases). Germline CDR1 and CDR2: DFQATT and SNEGSKA (reference sequence). V was trimmed by 0 bases and J by 6 bases, leaving 18 bases between them. The CDR3 spans 15 residues. CDR3 sequence reads: CSAREFASIVTEQYF. CDR3 in DNA: TGCAGTGCTAGAGAATTCGCTAGCATAGTCACCGAGCAGTACTTC.

As to this clonotype: This could be a read error, since a much larger clone is one nucleotide away. Since no conserved phenylalanine or tryptophan closes the CDR3, a read error is the likely cause. The chain joins TRBV12-3 or TRBV12-4 to TRBJ1-2, with D uncertain. Trimming cost V 4 bases and J 1 base, with 16 bases left between them. The CDR3 contains 16 residues. The DNA of the CDR3 is TGTGCCAGCAGTTCAGGACCGTCTGGGAGTAACTATGGCTACACCCTC. Residues: CASSSGPSGSNYGYTL.

This clonotype occurred many times. This chain joins TRBV28 and TRBJ1-2, with D tentatively TRBD1 (5 bases). This CDR3 has 18 residues. Germline V gene lookup returns CDR1 MDHEN and CDR2 SYDVKM. V lost 6 bases and J 2 bases, leaving 25 bases between the germline ends. The CDR3 loop is CASRPRDPFEVYNYGYTF. CDR3 in DNA: TGTGCCAGCAGACCTCGGGACCCCTTTGAGGTCTACAACTATGGCTACACCTTC.

This clonotype came up many times. This chain joins TRBV6-5 and TRBJ2-3; perhaps TRBD2 as D (7 bases). V was cut by 5 bases and J by 4 bases, with 16 bases left in between. This CDR3 has 15 residues. Germline V lookup: CDR1 MNHEY, CDR2 SVGAGI. In nucleotides, the CDR3 is TGTGCCAGCAGTCCGTGGGGGGGCCAAGCAGATACGCAGTATTTT. It encodes CASSPWGGQADTQYF.

This clonotype was recorded many times. V usage is TRBV6-2 or TRBV6-3 and J usage is TRBJ1-5, with a possible D match to TRBD1 (5 bases). This CDR3 has 14 amino acids. The V end was cut by 6 bases, the J end by 9 bases, with 18 bases between. Per germline, CDR1 MNHEY and CDR2 SVGEGT. The CDR3 loop is CASSPGLRGRPQHF. As DNA, the CDR3 is TGTGCCAGCAGCCCGGGACTAAGGGGACGGCCCCAGCATTTT.

Points on this clonotype: Being one base from a much bigger clone, this may be a read error. The V and J genes are TRBV7-9 and TRBJ1-5; the D is unclear. The CDR3 runs to 13 residues. Germline-derived CDR1 and CDR2 are SEHNR and FQNEAQ (reference sequence). The CDR3 here is CASSLTSLGPHHF. The CDR3 region has the DNA TGTGCCAGCAGCCTGACCTCCCTCGGGCCCCATCATTTT. Filled out from reference TRBV7-9 and TRBJ1-5, the complete variable domain reads DTGVSQNPRHKITKRGQNVTFRCDPISEHNRLYWYRQTLGQGPEFLTYFQNEAQLEKSRLLSDRFSAERPKGSFSTLEIQRTEQGDSAMYLCASSLTSLGPHHFGDGTRLSIL.

Ten or more counts support this clonotype. The rearrangement uses TRBV30 and TRBJ2-7; D may match TRBD1 or TRBD2 (6 bases each). Per germline, CDR1 GTSNPN and CDR2 SVGIG (reference sequence). Trimming removed 5 bases from V and 5 bases from J, with 16 bases in between. This CDR3 contains 13 residues. CDR3 coding DNA: TGTGCCTGGGCACAGGGAGGTCGGGACGAGCAGTACTTC. Its protein is CAWAQGGRDEQYF. Full variable domain (remainder filled in from reference TRBV30 and TRBJ2-7): SQTIHQWPATLVQPVGSPLSLECTVEGTSNPNLYWYRQAAGRGLQLLFYSVGIGQISSEVPQNLSASRPQDRQFILSSKKLLLSDSGFYLCAWAQGGRDEQYFGPGTRLTVT.

The table lists this clonotype with a few counts. The chain carries TRBV20-1 and TRBJ1-5; the D gene is possibly TRBD1 (6 bases). Germline loops: CDR1 DFQATT, CDR2 SNEGSKA (reference sequence). The CDR3 extends over 14 amino acids. The V gene lost 3 bases and the J gene lost 4 bases, with 13 bases spanning the gap. The CDR3 here is CSARAGDMNQPQHF. The CDR3 coding sequence is TGCAGTGCTAGGGCAGGGGATATGAATCAGCCCCAGCATTTT.

V and J are TRBV4-2 and TRBJ1-2; D is ambiguous. The CDR3 covers 15 residues. Looked up from germline, CDR1 is LGHNA and CDR2 is YNFKEQ. Trimming stripped 1 base from V and 4 bases from J, with 13 bases between. CDR3 bases: TGTGCCAGCAGCCAAGGTTCCCAGATTAGCTATGGCTACACCTTC. Translated: CASSQGSQISYGYTF.